Following are 20 T cell receptor beta chains from one sample sequenced in a study of cytomegalovirus exposure and HLA in healthy donors. With 60 Vbeta and 13 Jbeta primers, the PCR was carried out. Clones were read by immunoSEQ multiplex PCR, and TCRdb kept only the in-frame ones, dropping some. The data show roughly 92,000 clones, with roughly 80% seen just once and about 34% held by the top ten. Source material: PBMCs. Source of these receptors: a man between 45 and 60 years old in good health and CMV-seropositive.

This chain joins TRBV19 and TRBJ2-2; 14 bases match TRBD2. This CDR3 has 15 residues. V trimming: 8 bases; J trimming: 6 bases; junction bases outside the gene matches: 5. Germline V gene sequence: CDR1 LNHDA, CDR2 SQIVND (reference sequence). The CDR3 is CASGPTSGRAGELFF. CDR3 sequence (DNA): TGTGCCAGTGGACCGACTAGCGGGAGGGCCGGGGAGCTGTTTTTT. Complete variable domain (other parts from reference TRBV19 and TRBJ2-2): DGGITQSPKYLFRKEGQNVTLSCEQNLNHDAMYWYRQDPGQGLRLIYYSQIVNDFQKGDIAEGYSVSREKKESFPLTVTSAQKNPTAFYLCASGPTSGRAGELFFGEGSRLTVL.

CDR3 protein: CAWSTGQFGELFF. CDR3 nucleotide sequence: TGTGCCTGGAGTACTGGACAGTTCGGGGAGCTGTTTTTT. This chain joins TRBV30 and TRBJ2-2, with a tentative D call TRBD1 (6 bases). The CDR3 covers 13 residues. Germline CDR1 reads GTSNPN; CDR2 reads SVGIG (reference sequence). V was pared by 2 bases and J by 7 bases, with 11 bases between.

The V gene is TRBV2, the J gene TRBJ2-2; 11 bases line up with TRBD2. CDR1 SNHLY and CDR2 FYNNEI come from the germline V gene. The CDR3 has 14 amino acids. V was clipped by 4 bases and J by 5 bases; unmatched bases: 0. CDR3 loop: CASSGTSGTGELFF. The DNA for the CDR3 is TGTGCCAGCAGTGGGACTAGCGGGACCGGGGAGCTGTTTTTT.

This clone was detected once. V is TRBV27 and J is TRBJ1-2, with a weak D call TRBD1 (5 bases). This CDR3 comprises 14 residues. V shed 2 bases and J shed 9 bases, with 16 bases lying between them. Germline V gene sequence: CDR1 MNHEY, CDR2 SMNVEV (reference sequence). CDR3 DNA sequence: TGTGCCAGCAGTTTAGGGTTTGGGGGAGGCAGCTACACCTTC. Protein: CASSLGFGGGSYTF.

As DNA, the CDR3 is TGTGCCAGCAGCCGAATACTAGCGGCCCAAGAGACCCAGTACTTC. It yields the protein CASSRILAAQETQYF. The chain recombines TRBV9 with TRBJ2-5, with 8 bases fitting TRBD2. The CDR3 is 15 residues long. Looked up from germline, CDR1 is SGDLS and CDR2 is YYNGEE. J was trimmed by 1 base and V by 4 bases; bases with no gene match: 6.

The chain uses TRBV5-4 and TRBJ2-1, with 7 bases identical to TRBD1. V lost 3 bases and J lost 7; bases outside the gene matches: 7. This CDR3 spans 14 amino acids. The germline V gene encodes CDR1 SGHNT and CDR2 YYREEE (reference sequence). The chain's CDR3 is CASSSIGDSNEQFF. The CDR3 bases are TGTGCCAGCAGCTCCATAGGGGACAGTAATGAGCAGTTCTTC.

The chain joins TRBV7-9 to TRBJ2-5; 7 bases map to TRBD1. This CDR3 has 14 amino acids. Germline lookup yields CDR1 SEHNR and CDR2 FQNEAQ (reference sequence). J lost 2 bases, V lost 5 bases, and 5 bases had no gene match. This CDR3 is CASSLGTAQETQYF. Here the CDR3 DNA reads TGTGCCAGCAGCCTCGGGACAGCGCAAGAGACCCAGTACTTC.

The rearrangement links TRBV7-9 to TRBJ2-1; D is unresolved. Between the trimmed V and J ends, which lost 4 bases and 4 bases, there was a span of 17 bases. This CDR3 is built from 16 residues. Germline-derived CDR1 and CDR2 are SEHNR and FQNEAQ (reference sequence). The CDR3 loop reads CASSSPKPTTYNEQFF. For the CDR3, the DNA is TGTGCCAGCAGCTCCCCGAAACCCACTACATACAATGAGCAGTTCTTC.

V usage is TRBV5-4 and J usage is TRBJ2-7, with 11 bases that match TRBD1. The length of the CDR3 is 15 residues. Germline-derived CDR1 and CDR2 are SGHNT and YYREEE (reference sequence). V trimming: 4 bases; J trimming: 3 bases; junction bases outside the gene matches: 6. The CDR3 loop is CASSIGTGGVYEQYF. The DNA of the CDR3 is TGTGCCAGCAGCATAGGGACAGGGGGGGTCTACGAGCAGTACTTC.

The chain joins TRBV7-9 to TRBJ2-3, with TRBD1 matching over 8 bases. CDR3 size: 16 residues. The junction had 3 bases not matched to a gene; V was cut back by 0 bases and J by 1 base. Germline CDR1 is SEHNR and CDR2 is FQNEAQ (reference sequence). CDR3 amino acids: CASSLASGQGTDTQYF. The DNA for the CDR3 is TGTGCCAGCAGCTTAGCTTCGGGACAGGGCACAGATACGCAGTATTTT.

This chain joins TRBV18 and TRBJ2-3; 11 bases are shared with TRBD2. CDR1 and CDR2 from the germline V gene are KGHSH and LQKENI. The CDR3 sequence is 16 residues long. V trimming: 3 bases; J trimming: 5 bases; junction bases outside the gene matches: 7. The CDR3 DNA follows: TGTGCCAGCTCACCCTTACTAGCGGGAGCCAAAGATACGCAGTATTTT. Translation gives CASSPLLAGAKDTQYF.

The V and J genes are TRBV12-5 and TRBJ1-1, with D possibly TRBD1 on 5 matching bases. Germline-derived CDR1 and CDR2 are LGHNT and FRNRAP. V gave up 1 base and J gave up 11 bases, with 17 bases separating them. This CDR3 has 14 residues. For the CDR3, the DNA is TGTGCTAGTGGTTTGGCCGCCGCGGGGCTAGGGGCTTTCTTT. It translates to CASGLAAAGLGAFF. Complete variable domain (other parts from reference TRBV12-5 and TRBJ1-1): DARVTQTPRHKVTEMGQEVTMRCQPILGHNTVFWYRQTMMQGLELLAYFRNRAPLDDSGMPKDRFSAEMPDATLATLKIQPSEPRDSAVYFCASGLAAAGLGAFFGQGTRLTVV.

The chain combines TRBV5-6 with TRBJ2-7; D call uncertain. This CDR3 is built from 16 residues. V was shortened by 0 bases and J by 0 bases, with 13 bases between the two germline ends. CDR1 SGHDT and CDR2 YYEEEE come from the germline V gene. The CDR3 bases are TGTGCCAGCAGCTTGGTCGGCGCGGTTAGCTCCTACGAGCAGTACTTC. This gives the protein CASSLVGAVSSYEQYF.

The V and J genes are TRBV5-1 and TRBJ1-1, with 8 bases fitting TRBD1. Germline loops: CDR1 SGHRS, CDR2 YFSETQ. CDR3 length: 18 residues. The junction had 14 bases not matched to a gene; V was cut back by 0 bases and J by 4 bases. In DNA form, the CDR3 reads TGCGCCAGCAGCTTGGCCCTTGGACAGGGCGGGTTGGGCACTGAAGCTTTCTTT. Translating it yields CASSLALGQGGLGTEAFF. Supplemented by reference TRBV5-1 and TRBJ1-1, the full variable domain reads KAGVTQTPRYLIKTRGQQVTLSCSPISGHRSVSWYQQTPGQGLQFLFEYFSETQRNKGNFPGRFSGRQFSNSRSEMNVSTLELGDSALYLCASSLALGQGGLGTEAFFGQGTRLTVV.

The genes are TRBV9 and TRBJ2-1, with 7 nucleotides matching TRBD2. This CDR3 is built from 15 residues. The germline V gene encodes CDR1 SGDLS and CDR2 YYNGEE. Germline trimming cut 5 bases from V and 1 base from J; bases unmatched to any gene: 6. CDR3: CASSPVRGSYNEQFF. CDR3 in DNA: TGTGCCAGCAGTCCCGTGCGGGGGTCCTACAATGAGCAGTTCTTC.

This chain joins TRBV11-1 and TRBJ1-2; D is unresolved. V was pared by 3 bases and J by 8 bases, with 10 bases between. CDR1 is SGHAT and CDR2 is FQDESV in the germline V gene (reference sequence). There are 12 residues in the CDR3. The CDR3 DNA sequence: TGTGCCAGCAGCTTTGGATCGGGGGGCTACACCTTC. This sequence encodes CASSFGSGGYTF. Looking up the rest from reference TRBV11-1 and TRBJ1-2 gives the full variable domain: EAEVAQSPRYKITEKSQAVAFWCDPISGHATLYWYRQILGQGPELLVQFQDESVVDDSQLPKDRFSAERLKGVDSTLKIQPAELGDSAMYLCASSFGSGGYTFGSGTRLTVV.

This clone was counted only a few times. This rearrangement joins TRBV30 to TRBJ2-5; 7 bases match TRBD2. Germline CDR1 is GTSNPN and CDR2 is SVGIG (reference sequence). This CDR3 contains 14 residues. Trimming took 3 bases from V and 1 from J; bases not matched to a gene: 5. The CDR3 DNA is TGTGCCTGGAGCCTTCGGGAGGCCCAAGAGACCCAGTACTTC. Amino acid sequence: CAWSLREAQETQYF.

This chain uses TRBV9 with TRBJ1-3; 9 nucleotides line up with TRBD1. CDR1 and CDR2 from the germline V gene are SGDLS and YYNGEE. V dropped 0 bases and J dropped 1; count of bases not matched to a gene: 5. The CDR3 length is 17 residues. CDR3 sequence reads: CASSVATGGQSGNTIYF. DNA of the CDR3: TGTGCCAGCAGCGTAGCTACAGGGGGCCAATCTGGAAACACCATATATTTT.

The V and J genes are TRBV7-9 and TRBJ1-5, with D unresolved. CDR1 and CDR2 from the germline V gene are SEHNR and FQNEAQ (reference sequence). V lost 4 bases and J lost 0, with 13 bases in between. The CDR3 runs 16 residues. The CDR3 bases are TGTGCCAGCAGCTCCACCAACCTATATAGCAATCAGCCCCAGCATTTT. Its translation is CASSSTNLYSNQPQHF. The full variable domain, its missing parts supplied by reference TRBV7-9 and TRBJ1-5, is DTGVSQNPRHKITKRGQNVTFRCDPISEHNRLYWYRQTLGQGPEFLTYFQNEAQLEKSRLLSDRFSAERPKGSFSTLEIQRTEQGDSAMYLCASSSTNLYSNQPQHFGDGTRLSIL.

With respect to this clone: Relative to the germline gene, one junction end is altered; a read error may explain this. J is TRBJ1-1 and V is TRBV7-9; no clear D gene. This CDR3 is 14 amino acids long. Germline CDR1 SEHNR, CDR2 FQNEAQ (reference sequence). CDR3 in amino acids: CSSLRLNLNTEAFF. The CDR3 nucleotides are TGTTCCAGCTTGAGACTTAACCTGAACACTGAAGCTTTCTTT.